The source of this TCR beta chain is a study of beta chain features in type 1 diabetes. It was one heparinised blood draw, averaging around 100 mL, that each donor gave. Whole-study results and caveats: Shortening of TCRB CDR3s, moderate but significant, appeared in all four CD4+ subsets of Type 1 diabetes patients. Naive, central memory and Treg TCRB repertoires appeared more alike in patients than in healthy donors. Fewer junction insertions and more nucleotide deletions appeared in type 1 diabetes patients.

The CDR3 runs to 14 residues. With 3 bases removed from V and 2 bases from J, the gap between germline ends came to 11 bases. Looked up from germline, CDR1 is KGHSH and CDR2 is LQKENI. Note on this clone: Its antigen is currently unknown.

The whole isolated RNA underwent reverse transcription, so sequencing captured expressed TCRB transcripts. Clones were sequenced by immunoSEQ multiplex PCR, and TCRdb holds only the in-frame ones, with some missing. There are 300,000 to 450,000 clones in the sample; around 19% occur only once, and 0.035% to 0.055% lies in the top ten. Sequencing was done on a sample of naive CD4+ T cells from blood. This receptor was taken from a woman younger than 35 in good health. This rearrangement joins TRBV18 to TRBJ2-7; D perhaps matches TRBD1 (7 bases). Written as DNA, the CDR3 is TGTGCCAGCTCACCCCGCAGGGGGGCCTACGAGCAGTACTTC. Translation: CASSPRRGAYEQYF.